This TCR beta chain was sequenced for a study of regulatory T cells in long-lasting Graves disease. Study details: With positive TSH receptor antibodies and over 5 years of antithyroid drugs, Graves' disease was considered persistent.

This clonotype was recorded a few times. The time point was: persistent/refractory GD, antithyroid drugs over 5 years with positive TRAb. Extracted PBMC RNA gave rise to the TCR library. Assembly of TCR beta libraries relied on iRepertoire HTBI primers together with Arm-PCR of CDR3 regions. TCRdb reprocessed the multiplex PCR reads via MiXCR and lists one record per CDR3 protein. The sample lists around 460,000 distinct CDR3 sequences, 20% to 25% occurring once. This CDR3 contains 17 residues. Trimming took 0 bases from V and 4 from J, leaving 18 bases between them. Looked up from germline, CDR1 is LNHNV and CDR2 is YYDKDF (reference sequence).

The chain uses TRBV15 and TRBJ1-2; weak D call: TRBD1 (6 bases). This clonotype was sampled from a female donor with Graves disease. This sample comprised peripheral blood mononuclear cells (PBMCs), obtained when the disease was refractory, from a patient treated with antithyroid drugs. CDR3 sequence (DNA): TGTGCCACCAGCAGAGATTCAGTAGGGGGTAGAGGCTATGGCTACACCTTC. Its protein product is CATSRDSVGGRGYGYTF. The entire variable domain, with the rest obtained from reference TRBV15 and TRBJ1-2, is as follows: DAMVIQNPRYQVTQFGKPVTLSCSQTLNHNVMYWYQQKSSQAPKLLFHYYDKDFNNEADTPDNFQSRRPNTSFCFLDIRSPGLGDTAMYLCATSRDSVGGRGYGYTFGSGTRLTVV.